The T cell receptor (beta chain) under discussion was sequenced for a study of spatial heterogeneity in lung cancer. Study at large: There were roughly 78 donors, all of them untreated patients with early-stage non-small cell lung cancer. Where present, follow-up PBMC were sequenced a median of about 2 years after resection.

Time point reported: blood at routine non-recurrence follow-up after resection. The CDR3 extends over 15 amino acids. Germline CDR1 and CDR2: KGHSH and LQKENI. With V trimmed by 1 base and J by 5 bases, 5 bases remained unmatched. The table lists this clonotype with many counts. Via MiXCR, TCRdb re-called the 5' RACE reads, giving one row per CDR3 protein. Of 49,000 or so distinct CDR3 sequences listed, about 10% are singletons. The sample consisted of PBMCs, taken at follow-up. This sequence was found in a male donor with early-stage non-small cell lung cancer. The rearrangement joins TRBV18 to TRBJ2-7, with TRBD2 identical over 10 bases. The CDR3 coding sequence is TGTGCCAGCTCACCACAGAGCGGGAGGGCCAACGAGCAGTACTTC. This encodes CASSPQSGRANEQYF.